The rows below give T cell receptor beta chains drawn from one sample of a study of cytomegalovirus exposure and HLA in healthy donors. Profiling relied on immunoSEQ multiplex PCR, and the TCRdb table lists in-frame clones only, not all of them. The sample totals approximately 200,000 clones; its top ten clones hold approximately 0.74%. The sequenced sample consisted of PBMCs. These receptors all stem from a boy between 10 and 17 years old in good health and CMV-seronegative. Both conserved end residues are part of each CDR3. The D gene is left open where the match is weak.

v_call	j_call	d_call	cdr3_aa	cdr3_nt
TRBV11-1	TRBJ2-7	.	CASSSRGLLAGEQYF	TGTGCCAGCAGCTCCCGGGGTCTCTTAGCTGGCGAGCAGTACTTC
TRBV18	TRBJ1-3	.	CASVGTHSGNTIYF	TGTGCCAGCGTCGGGACACACTCTGGAAACACCATATATTTT
TRBV1	TRBJ1-5	.	CTSSRSPNQPQHF	TGCACCAGCAGCCGTTCTCCCAATCAGCCCCAGCATTTT
TRBV11-2	TRBJ2-5	TRBD2	CASSLGQPAGGPETQYF	TGTGCCAGCAGCCTTGGGCAGCCAGCGGGGGGCCCAGAGACCCAGTACTTC
TRBV19	TRBJ1-6	.	CASKIGGSPLHF	TGTGCCAGTAAAATAGGCGGGTCACCCCTCCACTTT
TRBV2	TRBJ1-3	.	CASSGGVTIWNTIYF	TGTGCCAGCAGCGGCGGCGTGACTATTTGGAACACCATATATTTT
TRBV25-1	TRBJ1-4	TRBD1	CASSSIGTGGEKLFF	TGTGCCAGCAGTTCCATCGGGACAGGGGGTGAAAAACTGTTTTTT
TRBV28	TRBJ2-4	.	CASSLDAGGDIQYF	TGTGCCAGCAGTTTGGATGCAGGAGGTGACATTCAGTACTTC
TRBV7-8	TRBJ1-3	.	CASSSKGGANSGNTIYF	TGTGCCAGCAGCTCTAAGGGGGGGGCCAACTCTGGAAACACCATATATTTT
TRBV7-8	TRBJ2-5	TRBD2	CASSSKDGGAPAAVETQYF	TGTGCCAGCAGTTCTAAAGACGGGGGGGCCCCGGCCGCTGTCGAGACCCAGTACTTC
TRBV6-5	TRBJ2-7	.	CASSYSGRGAYEQYF	TGTGCCAGCAGTTACTCAGGGAGAGGCGCCTACGAGCAGTACTTC
TRBV7-9	TRBJ2-2	.	CASSLGRAPNTGELFF	TGTGCCAGCAGCTTAGGGAGGGCACCGAACACCGGGGAGCTGTTTTTT
TRBV6-5	TRBJ2-5	.	CASSQKGQETQYF	TGTGCCAGCAGTCAGAAGGGGCAAGAGACCCAGTACTTC
TRBV30	TRBJ1-6	.	CAWSVTGNSPLHF	TGTGCCTGGAGTGTCACGGGGAATTCACCCCTCCACTTT
TRBV27	TRBJ1-2	.	CASSLRGQHYGYTF	TGTGCCAGCAGTTTAAGAGGGCAGCACTATGGCTACACCTTC
TRBV5-4	TRBJ2-7	TRBD2	CASSLAGAGREQYF	TGTGCCAGCAGCTTGGCCGGGGCCGGGAGGGAGCAGTACTTC
TRBV7-9	TRBJ1-4	.	CASSLSQGTNEKLFF	TGTGCCAGCAGCTTGAGCCAGGGAACTAATGAAAAACTGTTTTTT
TRBV30	TRBJ2-7	.	CAWTLAGPSEQYF	TGTGCCTGGACTCTGGCAGGGCCGAGCGAGCAGTACTTC
TRBV6-5	TRBJ2-7	.	CASHKQYF	TGTGCCAGTCACAAGCAGTACTTC
TRBV6-1	TRBJ1-2	TRBD1	CASSEATQGDGYTF	TGTGCCAGCAGTGAAGCGACCCAGGGGGATGGCTACACCTTC
TRBV6-5	TRBJ1-1	.	CASRATGWTEAFF	TGTGCCAGCAGGGCAACAGGGTGGACTGAAGCTTTCTTT
TRBV30	TRBJ1-2	.	CAWSDAGLRSGYTF	TGTGCCTGGTCTGACGCGGGCCTTAGGAGTGGCTACACCTTC
TRBV29-1	TRBJ2-5	.	CSARDLKQESQYF	TGCAGCGCCCGGGACTTGAAACAAGAGTCCCAGTACTTC
TRBV6-1	TRBJ1-1	.	CASTPPQGTEAFF	TGTGCCAGCACTCCCCCCCAGGGGACTGAAGCTTTCTTT
TRBV29-1	TRBJ1-3	.	CSVEKQGTGNTIYF	TGCAGCGTTGAAAAGCAGGGAACCGGTAACACCATATATTTT
TRBV5-1	TRBJ2-1	.	CASSLRSSYNEQFF	TGCGCCAGCAGCTTAAGGAGCTCCTACAATGAGCAGTTCTTC
TRBV11-3	TRBJ1-2	TRBD1	CASSHPDRGGYGYTF	TGTGCCAGCAGCCACCCGGACAGGGGAGGGTATGGCTACACCTTC
TRBV10-3	TRBJ1-2	.	CAIRAGAGVGLDYGYTF	TGTGCCATCAGAGCCGGTGCAGGGGTGGGTTTGGACTATGGCTACACCTTC
TRBV7-2	TRBJ2-3	TRBD2	CASSLRLAGGKADTQYF	TGTGCCAGCAGCTTAAGGCTAGCGGGGGGGAAAGCAGATACGCAGTATTTT
TRBV11-3	TRBJ2-3	TRBD2	CASSLGRGGMDTQYF	TGTGCCAGCAGCTTAGGGCGGGGGGGCATGGATACGCAGTATTTT
TRBV11-1	TRBJ2-7	.	CASSLAPRSVYEQYF	TGTGCCAGCAGCTTAGCACCGAGGTCAGTCTACGAGCAGTACTTC
TRBV7-6	TRBJ2-7	TRBD1	CASSLSGTGLYEQYF	TGTGCCAGCAGCCTCTCCGGGACAGGGCTCTACGAGCAGTACTTC
TRBV7-9	TRBJ2-1	TRBD2	CASGLAGEGEQFF	TGTGCCAGCGGACTAGCGGGGGAAGGTGAGCAGTTCTTC
TRBV6-1	TRBJ2-4	TRBD1	CASSELRQGGNIQYF	TGTGCCAGCAGTGAATTAAGACAGGGCGGGAACATTCAGTACTTC
TRBV6-1	TRBJ1-6	.	CASKGEGNSPLHF	TGTGCCAGCAAGGGGGAGGGGAATTCGCCCCTCCACTTT
TRBV19	TRBJ2-3	.	CASRGVDTQYF	TGTGCCAGTAGAGGGGTGGATACGCAGTATTTT
TRBV4-1	TRBJ2-5	TRBD2	CASSQEESGGQETQYF	TGCGCCAGCAGCCAAGAGGAGAGCGGGGGCCAAGAGACCCAGTACTTC
TRBV25-1	TRBJ1-3	.	CASSEWGVGNTIYF	TGTGCCAGCAGTGAATGGGGGGTTGGAAACACCATATATTTT
TRBV6-1	TRBJ1-1	TRBD1	CASIRQGTNAEAFF	TGTGCCAGCATCAGACAGGGGACGAACGCTGAAGCTTTCTTT
TRBV7-3	TRBJ1-6	.	CASSLTFGEKANSPLHF	TGTGCCAGCAGCTTAACGTTCGGGGAAAAGGCAAACTCACCCCTCCACTTT
TRBV27	TRBJ2-3	.	CASTISSGTGTQYF	TGTGCCAGCACCATATCCTCAGGCACTGGGACGCAGTATTTT
TRBV4-2	TRBJ1-2	TRBD1	CASSQDRGRGYTF	TGTGCCAGCAGCCAAGACAGGGGGCGAGGCTACACCTTC
TRBV2	TRBJ2-2	.	CASRSLMGRGWTGELFF	TGTGCCAGCAGATCATTAATGGGCCGGGGATGGACCGGGGAGCTGTTTTTT
TRBV7-9	TRBJ1-1	TRBD1	CASSFFLGTANTEAFF	TGTGCCAGCAGCTTCTTCCTCGGGACAGCCAACACTGAAGCTTTCTTT
TRBV5-1	TRBJ2-1	.	CASSLAGAPNNEQFF	TGCGCCAGCAGCTTGGCCGGAGCCCCTAACAATGAGCAGTTCTTC
TRBV4-1	TRBJ1-2	TRBD1	CASSQIQGVGYGYTF	TGCGCCAGCAGCCAAATACAGGGGGTGGGCTATGGCTACACCTTC
TRBV19	TRBJ2-5	TRBD1	CASSIVTGWGSAETQYF	TGTGCCAGTAGTATAGTGACAGGGTGGGGGAGCGCGGAGACCCAGTACTTC